What follows are 28 T cell receptor beta chains derived from one specimen sequenced in a study of beta chain features in type 1 diabetes. Overall study results and limits: Shortening of TCRB CDR3s, moderate but significant, appeared in all four CD4+ subsets of Type 1 diabetes patients.

Of the isolated RNA, all was reverse transcribed, and so the sequenced material was expressed TCRB transcripts. Sequenced by immunoSEQ multiplex PCR; TCRdb stores in-frame clones only, minus some. The data hold some 360,000 clones, with 8.5% to 10% observed a single time. Their antigens remain unidentified. The sequencing sample was made of central memory CD4+ T cells from blood. The receptors were sampled from a man aged 30 to 39 with type 1 diabetes.

This clone was observed a handful of times. The CDR3 DNA sequence: TGTGCCAGCAGTCCGTACCGCCGGACAGGGGGCGGCGAAAAACTGTTTTTT. Residues: CASSPYRRTGGGEKLFF. The chain joins TRBV28 to TRBJ1-4, with TRBD1 identical over 11 bases. CDR1 and CDR2 from the germline V gene are MDHEN and SYDVKM. V shed 5 bases, J shed 8 bases, and the junction held 13 bases outside the gene matches. This CDR3 comprises 17 residues.

This clone was counted a few times. The chain recombines TRBV6-6 with TRBJ2-3; D possibly corresponds to TRBD1 (5 bases). Germline assignment: CDR1 MNHNY and CDR2 SVGAGI (reference sequence). CDR3 length: 12 amino acids. V dropped 2 bases and J dropped 11 bases, with 11 bases sitting between them. The CDR3 spells CASSYLGHGQYF. The CDR3 DNA follows: TGTGCCAGCAGTTACCTTGGACACGGGCAGTATTTT.

The V call is TRBV6-5, the J call TRBJ2-5, with 7 bases lining up with TRBD2. The CDR3 sequence is 15 residues long. V shed 6 bases, J shed 5 bases, and the junction held 12 bases outside the gene matches. CDR1 and CDR2 (germline): MNHEY, SVGAGI. The CDR3 region is CASRDMGLKYETQYF. The CDR3 DNA reads as TGTGCCAGCAGAGATATGGGACTAAAGTATGAGACCCAGTACTTC.

The gene calls are TRBV5-1 and TRBJ1-4, with 7 bases aligning to TRBD1. Germline V gives CDR1 SGHRS, CDR2 YFSETQ. This CDR3 is 16 amino acids long. Trimming took 1 base from V and 3 from J; bases not matched to a gene: 6. The CDR3 region is CASSLTGAGANEKLFF. The DNA for the CDR3 is TGCGCCAGCAGCTTGACAGGGGCCGGCGCTAATGAAAAACTGTTTTTT. Using reference TRBV5-1 and TRBJ1-4 for the parts outside the CDR3, the full variable domain is KAGVTQTPRYLIKTRGQQVTLSCSPISGHRSVSWYQQTPGQGLQFLFEYFSETQRNKGNFPGRFSGRQFSNSRSEMNVSTLELGDSALYLCASSLTGAGANEKLFFGSGTQLSVL.

This chain connects TRBV6-6 to TRBJ1-1; D gene ambiguous. V was clipped by 10 bases and J by 1 base, with 13 bases between them. Germline-derived CDR1 and CDR2 are MNHNY and SVGAGI (reference sequence). The CDR3 is 13 residues long. CDR3 residues: CAIKHTENTEAFF. In DNA form, the CDR3 reads TGTGCCATCAAGCACACAGAGAACACTGAAGCTTTCTTT.

The chain has TRBV27 and TRBJ1-2; 8 bases agree with TRBD1. The germline V gene encodes CDR1 MNHEY and CDR2 SMNVEV (reference sequence). With 6 bases clipped from V and 3 bases from J, the junction kept 18 bases outside the gene matches. The CDR3 runs 18 residues. Here the CDR3 reads CASSNRGLALGSDYGYTF. CDR3 nucleotides: TGTGCCAGCAGCAACAGGGGGTTAGCTCTTGGCAGCGACTATGGCTACACCTTC.

The chain carries TRBV4-1 and TRBJ2-7, with TRBD2 matching over 10 bases. J gave up 3 bases and V 4 bases, and 6 bases lay outside the gene matches. The V gene's germline CDR1 is MGHRA and CDR2 YSYEKL. CDR3 length equals 15 residues. The CDR3 DNA follows: TGCGCCAGCAGCCGCCCACTAGCGGGGTTCTACGAGCAGTACTTC. It encodes CASSRPLAGFYEQYF.

This clone was seen once. One end of the junction is discordant with germline, which a read error may explain. This CDR3 is also generated by other DNA sequences in the sample. The rearrangement links TRBV7-2 to TRBJ2-2; 8 positions match TRBD2. The CDR3 is 15 residues long. Germline V lookup: CDR1 SGHTA, CDR2 FQGNSA. CDR3 in amino acids: CASSWPGLVAGELFF. CDR3 DNA: TGCGCCAGCAGCTGGCCGGGACTAGTGGCCGGGGAGCTGTTTTTT.

In this sample, this clone turned up a few times. This chain uses TRBV10-1 with TRBJ1-2, with D uncertain. CDR3 length: 12 residues. Germline V gene sequence: CDR1 WNHNN, CDR2 SYGVQD (reference sequence). Trimming removed 3 bases from V and 4 bases from J, with 6 bases in between. The CDR3 here is CASSENGYGYTF. CDR3 nucleotide sequence: TGCGCCAGCAGTGAAAATGGCTATGGCTACACCTTC.

This clone was found a few times. V usage is TRBV7-8 and J usage is TRBJ1-4; 8 bases agree with TRBD1. Germline V lookup: CDR1 SGHVS, CDR2 FQNEAQ. The CDR3 is 15 amino acids. V was pared by 5 bases and J by 5 bases, with 7 bases of the junction left unmatched. CDR3 sequence: CASSIQTGENEKLFF. In DNA form, the CDR3 reads TGTGCCAGCAGCATACAGACAGGGGAAAATGAAAAACTGTTTTTT. The variable domain in full, completed from reference TRBV7-8 and TRBJ1-4, reads GAGVSQSPRYKVAKRGQDVALRCDPISGHVSLFWYQQALGQGPEFLTYFQNEAQLDKSGLPSDRFFAERPEGSVSTLKIQRTQQEDSAVYLCASSIQTGENEKLFFGSGTQLSVL.

CDR3 nucleotides: TGTGCCAGTAGTATTCAGGGGTCCCAAGAGACCCAGTACTTC. It is translated as CASSIQGSQETQYF. The chain couples TRBV30 to TRBJ2-5; possible D gene TRBD1, 6 bases. Germline CDR1 is GTSNPN and CDR2 is SVGIG (reference sequence). V shed 8 bases and J shed 1 base, with 17 bases lying between them. The CDR3 is 14 residues long.

This clone was seen a handful of times. V gene TRBV7-7 combines with J gene TRBJ2-2; 8 bases match TRBD1. Per the germline V gene, CDR1 is SSHAT and CDR2 is FNYEAQ (reference sequence). There are 15 residues in the CDR3. Trimming cost V 5 bases and J 4 bases; bases outside gene matches: 6. CDR3 in DNA: TGTGCCAGCAGCCCGGACAGGGAAGGCACCGGGGAGCTGTTTTTT. Residues: CASSPDREGTGELFF. Looking up the rest from reference TRBV7-7 and TRBJ2-2 gives the full variable domain: GAGVSQSPRYKVTKRGQDVTLRCDPISSHATLYWYQQALGQGPEFLTYFNYEAQPDKSGLPSDRFSAERPEGSISTLTIQRTEQRDSAMYRCASSPDREGTGELFFGEGSRLTVL.

This clone was recorded a few times. The chain employs TRBV11-3 and TRBJ2-3; D may match TRBD1 or TRBD2 (6 bases each). In germline, CDR1 is SGHNT, CDR2 YENEEA. This CDR3 comprises 16 residues. Trimming stripped 1 base from V and 5 bases from J, with 16 bases between. The DNA for the CDR3 is TGTGCCAGCAGCTTAGGTTCCAGGGGAGGACTAGATACGCAGTATTTT. Translated, it gives CASSLGSRGGLDTQYF. The variable domain in full, completed from reference TRBV11-3 and TRBJ2-3, reads EAGVVQSPRYKIIEKKQPVAFWCNPISGHNTLYWYLQNLGQGPELLIRYENEEAVDDSQLPKDRFSAERLKGVDSTLKIQPAELGDSAVYLCASSLGSRGGLDTQYFGPGTRLTVL.

This clone was found a few times. CDR3 sequence reads: CASSLSYSTDTQYF. The CDR3 DNA is TGCGCCAGCAGCTTAAGTTATAGCACAGATACGCAGTATTTT. This chain connects TRBV5-1 to TRBJ2-3; D not certain. Germline CDR1 reads SGHRS; CDR2 reads YFSETQ. The CDR3 covers 14 residues. Trimming took 2 bases from V and 0 from J, leaving 7 bases between them.

There are many counts of this clone. V gene TRBV7-3 combines with J gene TRBJ1-1; D remains ambiguous. V was pared by 6 bases and J by 5 bases, with 16 bases between. From germline, CDR1 is SGHTA and CDR2 FQGTGA. This CDR3 is 14 amino acids long. The CDR3 here is CASSLGRTGTEAFF. The CDR3 DNA reads as TGTGCCAGCAGTCTAGGCAGGACTGGGACTGAAGCTTTCTTT.

This sequence joins TRBV11-3 and TRBJ2-1; D might be TRBD1 (7 bases). V lost 5 bases and J 5 bases, leaving 16 bases between the germline ends. Germline CDR1 is SGHNT and CDR2 is YENEEA. There are 15 residues in the CDR3. This chain's CDR3 is CASSQGGDYNNEQFF. The CDR3, as DNA: TGTGCCAGCAGCCAGGGGGGAGATTATAACAATGAGCAGTTCTTC.

This clone has a handful of counts. V gene TRBV29-1 combines with J gene TRBJ1-1; D might be TRBD1 (5 bases). The CDR3 runs to 11 residues. CDR1 SQVTM and CDR2 ANQGSEA come from the germline V gene. Trimming shortened V by 4 bases and J by 6 bases, and 9 bases separated the two germline ends. CDR3 coding DNA: TGCAGCGTTGTACCGGGGGCTGAAGCTTTCTTT. Protein product: CSVVPGAEAFF.

This clone came up many times. The chain recombines TRBV7-2 with TRBJ1-2; TRBD1 aligns across 10 bases. Germline V gives CDR1 SGHTA, CDR2 FQGNSA. V was clipped by 0 bases and J by 6 bases; unmatched bases: 4. The CDR3 is made up of 15 amino acids. The CDR3 reads CASSLARGTGDGYTF. The CDR3 DNA sequence: TGTGCCAGCAGCTTAGCTCGCGGGACAGGGGATGGCTACACCTTC.

The chain has TRBV6-6 and TRBJ1-2, with unresolved D. There are 13 residues in the CDR3. The germline V gene encodes CDR1 MNHNY and CDR2 SVGAGI (reference sequence). Between the trimmed V and J ends, which lost 2 bases and 3 bases, there was a span of 7 bases. CDR3 region: CASSYQPDYGYTF. CDR3 nucleotides: TGTGCCAGCAGTTACCAACCAGACTATGGCTACACCTTC.

This clone turned up a few times. V gene TRBV5-6 combines with J gene TRBJ2-1; D is unresolved. Trimming left V 0 bases short and J 10 bases short, with 8 bases between. The CDR3 spans 12 residues. Germline V gene data show CDR1 as SGHDT and CDR2 as YYEEEE. CDR3 region: CASSLAVGEQFF. CDR3 coding DNA: TGTGCCAGCAGCTTGGCAGTAGGAGAGCAGTTCTTC.

To note about this clone: This same CDR3 is encoded by further DNA sequences in the sample. The genes are TRBV5-1 and TRBJ2-7; D ambiguous. There are 12 residues in the CDR3. The germline CDR1 and CDR2 sequences are SGHRS and YFSETQ. V lost 0 bases, J lost 2 bases, and 3 bases lay in between. The CDR3 is CASSLVPYEQYF. The DNA for the CDR3 is TGCGCCAGCAGCTTGGTCCCCTACGAGCAGTACTTC.

This sequence joins TRBV18 and TRBJ1-2; D is perhaps TRBD1 (6 bases). Trimming left V 0 bases short and J 8 bases short, with 10 bases between. There are 13 residues in the CDR3. The germline CDR1 and CDR2 sequences are KGHSH and LQKENI. The CDR3 DNA reads as TGTGCCAGCTCACCACCGGACAGCCCCGGCTACACCTTC. Its protein product is CASSPPDSPGYTF.

This clone occurred a few times. This CDR3 reads CASTANTEAFF. The CDR3 DNA reads TGTGCCAGCACGGCGAACACTGAAGCTTTCTTT. The chain couples TRBV2 to TRBJ1-1; D unclear. The CDR3 covers 11 residues. Looked up from germline, CDR1 is SNHLY and CDR2 is FYNNEI. The germline V and J ends were trimmed by 7 bases and 1 base, with 4 bases remaining between them.

V usage is TRBV5-6 and J usage is TRBJ2-1; TRBD2 matches at 12 bases. The CDR3 is 16 residues long. V lost 5 bases, J lost 6 bases, and 9 bases stayed unmatched. The germline V gene encodes CDR1 SGHDT and CDR2 YYEEEE. The CDR3 DNA sequence: TGTGCCAGCAGGTCGAGACTAGCGGGAGCTACCAATGAGCAGTTCTTC. This codes for CASRSRLAGATNEQFF.

This clone appeared a few times. Additional DNA sequences in this sample encode the identical CDR3. The chain uses TRBV27 and TRBJ2-7; 7 positions match TRBD1. V lost 4 bases and J lost 1; bases outside the gene matches: 4. The CDR3 is 14 amino acids. Germline V gene sequence: CDR1 MNHEY, CDR2 SMNVEV (reference sequence). As DNA, the CDR3 is TGTGCCAGCAGTTATAGGGACAGATCCTACGAGCAGTACTTC. As protein: CASSYRDRSYEQYF.

Only a few counts were recorded for this clone. The V call is TRBV6-1, the J call TRBJ1-5; no clear D. Germline V gene data show CDR1 as MNHNS and CDR2 as SASEGT. The V end was cut by 2 bases, the J end by 7 bases, with 12 bases between. The CDR3 loop spans 14 amino acids. The CDR3 reads CASSELEGWQPQHF. CDR3 sequence (DNA): TGTGCCAGCAGTGAATTAGAGGGTTGGCAGCCCCAGCATTTT.

This clone was detected a few times. The chain recombines TRBV9 with TRBJ1-1; D not certain. Germline lookup yields CDR1 SGDLS and CDR2 YYNGEE. The CDR3 spans 14 residues. V lost 3 bases and J 0 bases, leaving 9 bases between the germline ends. The CDR3 DNA follows: TGTGCCAGCAGCGCCTACTTAATGAACACTGAAGCTTTCTTT. Translation: CASSAYLMNTEAFF.

This clone was picked up a small number of times. The chain joins TRBV5-6 to TRBJ2-3; 8 nucleotides line up with TRBD2. V lost 1 base and J lost 5; bases outside the gene matches: 12. In germline, CDR1 is SGHDT, CDR2 YYEEEE. The CDR3 is 17 amino acids. The DNA of the CDR3 is TGTGCCAGCAGCTTGCGTTGGACTAGCATTCAGAGAGATACGCAGTATTTT. It is translated as CASSLRWTSIQRDTQYF.